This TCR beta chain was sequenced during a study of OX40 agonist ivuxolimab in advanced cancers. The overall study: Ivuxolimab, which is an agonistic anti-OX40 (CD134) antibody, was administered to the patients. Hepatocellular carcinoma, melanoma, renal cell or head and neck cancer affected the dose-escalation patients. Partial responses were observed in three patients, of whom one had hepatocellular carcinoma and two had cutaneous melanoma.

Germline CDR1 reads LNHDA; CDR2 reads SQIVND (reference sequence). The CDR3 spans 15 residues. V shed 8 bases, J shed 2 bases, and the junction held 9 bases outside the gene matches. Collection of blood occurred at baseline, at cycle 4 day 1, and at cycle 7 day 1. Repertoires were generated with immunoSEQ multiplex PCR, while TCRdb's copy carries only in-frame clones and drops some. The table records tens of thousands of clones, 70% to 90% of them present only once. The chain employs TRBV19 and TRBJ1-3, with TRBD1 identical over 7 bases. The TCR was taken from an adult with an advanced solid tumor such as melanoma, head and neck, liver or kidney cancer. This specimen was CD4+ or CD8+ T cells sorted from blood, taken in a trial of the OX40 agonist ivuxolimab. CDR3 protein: CASCEGAVPGNTIYF. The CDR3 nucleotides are TGTGCCAGTTGTGAGGGGGCCGTACCTGGAAACACCATATATTTT. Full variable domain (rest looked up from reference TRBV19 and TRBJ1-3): DGGITQSPKYLFRKEGQNVTLSCEQNLNHDAMYWYRQDPGQGLRLIYYSQIVNDFQKGDIAEGYSVSREKKESFPLTVTSAQKNPTAFYLCASCEGAVPGNTIYFGEGSWLTVV.